This T cell receptor beta chain was recovered during a study of blood T cell repertoires in COVID-19. The CDR3 runs 15 residues. V was cut by 5 bases and J by 3 bases, with 16 bases left in between. Germline V gene lookup returns CDR1 SGHVS and CDR2 FQNEAQ. Assay: immunoSEQ multiplex PCR; the TCRdb copy retains only in-frame clones and omits some. This sample has tens of thousands of clones, with roughly 90% found just once. The sequencing input was peripheral blood. The rearrangement links TRBV7-8 to TRBJ1-1, with TRBD1 as a possible D gene (5 bases). This clonotype was obtained from a woman of 80 years or more with acute or convalescent COVID-19. CDR3 region: CASSGGQGFDTEAFF. In nucleotides, the CDR3 is TGTGCCAGCAGCGGAGGTCAGGGATTCGACACTGAAGCTTTCTTT.